This TCR beta chain comes out of a study of CD8+ T cells in alopecia areata. The authors extracted RNA and reverse transcribed it into cDNA as the sequencing template. TCRdb's copy holds only in-frame clones and misses some; the assay was immunoSEQ multiplex PCR. This sample carries around 130,000 clones, 58% of them seen once, and the ten largest clones take under 5%. The sequenced sample was CD4+ T cells sorted from blood, obtained at week 0. This receptor was taken from a human donor with alopecia areata.

The CDR3 bases are TGTGCCAGCAGCGTCGGGCGCACCTATACTCCAGAGACCCAGTACTTC. As protein: CASSVGRTYTPETQYF. This sequence joins TRBV9 and TRBJ2-5; D is ambiguous. The CDR3 has 16 residues. V lost 2 bases and J 4 bases, leaving 18 bases between the germline ends. CDR1 SGDLS and CDR2 YYNGEE come from the germline V gene.